This T cell receptor (beta chain) was sequenced for a study of chemoradiotherapy in HPV16-positive cancers. Study overall: Functional T-cell assays on two HPV16-positive patients' cells defined candidate HPV-specific clones and common TCR motifs. Overall study findings and caveats: During treatment, candidate HPV-specific clones and E7-related motifs expanded in tumor.

This CDR3 contains 14 residues. Trimming removed 2 bases from V and 13 bases from J, with 15 bases in between. Germline CDR1 reads SGHVS; CDR2 reads FQNEAQ. Assay: immunoSEQ multiplex PCR; the TCRdb copy retains only in-frame clones and omits some. The data contain 30,000 to 35,000 clones, 80% to 90% of them seen just once; the ten biggest clones take up about 3%. Over chemoradiotherapy, repertoires were sampled more than once. Regarding this clone: The antigen is unknown.

The chain links TRBV7-8 to TRBJ1-6; D perhaps matches TRBD1 (5 bases). The source is a human donor with HPV-associated anogenital cancer. The source was blood, collected from a patient who underwent chemoradiotherapy. CDR3 amino acids: CASSLSLEGIPLHF. CDR3 bases: TGTGCCAGCAGCTTATCCTTGGAGGGGATCCCCCTCCACTTT. Complete variable domain (other parts from reference TRBV7-8 and TRBJ1-6): GAGVSQSPRYKVAKRGQDVALRCDPISGHVSLFWYQQALGQGPEFLTYFQNEAQLDKSGLPSDRFFAERPEGSVSTLKIQRTQQEDSAVYLCASSLSLEGIPLHFGNGTRLTVT.